The rows below give T cell receptor beta chains drawn from one sample of a study of T cells in Graves' hyperthyroidism and ophthalmopathy. TCRdb redid the calling of the multiplex PCR reads with MiXCR, one entry per CDR3 protein. In the table there are approximately 710,000 distinct CDR3 sequences, approximately 15% of which are singletons. Sequencing was carried out using blood. The origin of the receptors is a man in his fifties with Graves' hyperthyroidism. CDR3s include the opening cysteine and the closing phenylalanine or tryptophan. The D gene is left open where the match is weak. Part of the rows lack a size; the others show once, few, many or a class for expanded clones.

size,D,V,J,DNA,CDR3
.,.,TRBV2,TRBJ1-2,TGTGCCAGCAGTGGGCAGAACCATGGCTACACCTTC,CASSGQNHGYTF
many,TRBD1,TRBV24-1,TRBJ2-3,TGTGCCACCAGTGATTTCCTCGGGACAGGGGAAGATACGCAGTATTTT,CATSDFLGTGEDTQYF
.,.,TRBV5-1,TRBJ1-6,TGCGCCAGCAGCTTGGTGGAGGGGAGATCACCCCTCCACTTT,CASSLVEGRSPLHF
.,.,TRBV30,TRBJ2-6,TGTGCCTGCAGCTACGGGTCTGGGGCCAACGTCCTGACTTTC,CACSYGSGANVLTF
.,TRBD1,TRBV29-1,TRBJ2-2,TGCAGCGTTGAAGTACAGGGGTGGACCGGGGAGCTGTTTTTT,CSVEVQGWTGELFF
many,.,TRBV11-1,TRBJ2-1,TGTGCCAGCAGCGGCTATCAGGGCTATGAGCAGTTCTTC,CASSGYQGYEQFF
.,TRBD2,TRBV11-3,TRBJ2-1,TGTGCCAGCAGTGAGTATCTGCGGGAGGGCCTCAATGAGCAGTTCTTC,CASSEYLREGLNEQFF
many,TRBD1,TRBV28,TRBJ2-5,TGTGCCAGCAGTTTCAAACACAGGGGTTTACAGACCCAGTACTTC,CASSFKHRGLQTQYF
many,.,TRBV6-1,TRBJ1-1,TGTGCCAGCACCGTCTTTGATTGGACACTTGAAGCTTTCTTT,CASTVFDWTLEAFF
many,.,TRBV27,TRBJ2-7,TGTGCCAGCAGTTTATCCAGGGGAGCCTACGAGCAGTACTTC,CASSLSRGAYEQYF
many,TRBD1,TRBV6-1,TRBJ2-7,TGTGCCAGCAGCCCGGACAGGGACTCCTACGAGCAGTACTTC,CASSPDRDSYEQYF
few,TRBD2,TRBV7-6,TRBJ2-1,TGTGCCAGCAGCTTACTCGGATTTACCGGGACTAGCGTATATGAGCAGTTCTTC,CASSLLGFTGTSVYEQFF
few,TRBD2,TRBV30,TRBJ2-1,TGTGCCTGGAGTGTACGGCGGAGCGGGAGATGGGGGAATGAGCAGTTCTTC,CAWSVRRSGRWGNEQFF
many,TRBD1,TRBV6-1,TRBJ2-2,TGTGCCAGCAGTCGGGACAGGGGGGTCACCGGGGAGCTGTTTTTT,CASSRDRGVTGELFF
few,.,TRBV5-1,TRBJ2-3,TGCGCCAGCAGCATAGGGCAGGGCAATGGAGATACGCAGTATTTT,CASSIGQGNGDTQYF
.,TRBD2,TRBV7-3,TRBJ2-2,TGTGCCAGCAGCCTTCTAGCGGGAAGGGGGGAGCTGTTTTTT,CASSLLAGRGELFF
few,.,TRBV7-3,TRBJ1-6,TGTGCCAGCAGCTCTCACGGAGCTAATTCACCCCTCCACTTT,CASSSHGANSPLHF
many,.,TRBV12-5,TRBJ2-1,TGTGCTAGTGGTTTGGGGAGGACTGAACAGTTCTTC,CASGLGRTEQFF
.,.,TRBV5-1,TRBJ2-6,TGCGCCAGCTTCTTACGGCCTTCTGGGGCCAACGTCCTGACTTTC,CASFLRPSGANVLTF
few,.,TRBV28,TRBJ1-5,TGTGCCACACAAGATAGCAATCAGCCCCAGCATTTT,CATQDSNQPQHF
many,.,TRBV7-8,TRBJ2-5,TGTGCCAGCACCGTTCGGGGAGGACGAGAGACCCAGTACTTC,CASTVRGGRETQYF
many,TRBD2,TRBV20-1,TRBJ2-7,TGCAGTGCCCCCCTCGTACTAGCGGGAGGGCGCTACGAGCAGTACTTC,CSAPLVLAGGRYEQYF
many,.,TRBV7-8,TRBJ1-5,TGTGCCAGCAGCTTAGTCGGACGGTATAGCAATCAGCCCCAGCATTTT,CASSLVGRYSNQPQHF
.,TRBD1,TRBV6-2/TRBV6-3,TRBJ2-1,TGTGCCAGCAGCCAGGCTCGACAGGGGGGCTACAATGAGCAGTTCTTC,CASSQARQGGYNEQFF
.,TRBD2,TRBV5-1,TRBJ2-7,TGCGCCAGCAGCTTGGTGCAGCGGGAGGACACCGACGAGCAGTACTTC,CASSLVQREDTDEQYF
.,.,TRBV28,TRBJ2-5,TGTGCCAGCAGTTTACCCCAGGGTCAAGAGACCCAGTACTTC,CASSLPQGQETQYF